The 14 T cell receptor beta chains presented below share a single source sample, sequenced in a study of T cells after yellow fever vaccination. TCRdb reprocessed the 5' RACE reads with MiXCR, giving one entry per CDR3 protein. This sample has roughly 330,000 distinct CDR3 sequences, with about 6.9% found just once. The material was PBMCs, obtained roughly 47 days after the first yellow fever vaccination. The origin of the receptors is a man aged 18 to 35 who received the YFV17D yellow fever vaccine.

This clonotype came up a few times. The chain combines TRBV7-6 with TRBJ2-7; 8 nucleotides match TRBD1. Germline CDR1 reads SGHVS; CDR2 reads FNYEAQ. With V trimmed by 3 bases and J by 7 bases, 8 bases remained unmatched. CDR3 length equals 14 residues. The chain's CDR3 is CASSFGQGAEEQYF. The DNA for the CDR3 is TGTGCCAGCAGCTTCGGCCAGGGGGCGGAAGAGCAGTACTTC. Full variable domain (remainder filled in from reference TRBV7-6 and TRBJ2-7): GAGVSQSPRYKVTKRGQDVALRCDPISGHVSLYWYRQALGQGPEFLTYFNYEAQQDKSGLPNDRFSAERPEGSISTLTIQRTEQRDSAMYRCASSFGQGAEEQYFGPGTRLTVT.

V is TRBV20-1 and J is TRBJ1-5; 9 bases match TRBD1. The CDR3 has 15 amino acids. Trimming took 3 bases from V and 5 from J; bases not matched to a gene: 8. Germline values: CDR1 DFQATT, CDR2 SNEGSKA (reference sequence). The CDR3 DNA follows: TGCAGTGCTAGGCCCGGGACAGGGTCTTATCAGCCCCAGCATTTT. Amino acid sequence: CSARPGTGSYQPQHF.

This clonotype was counted between two and nine times. The chain is built from TRBV9 and TRBJ2-2; no reliable D call. Germline lookup yields CDR1 SGDLS and CDR2 YYNGEE. V lost 6 bases and J 8 bases, leaving 14 bases between the germline ends. The CDR3 length is 13 residues. CDR3 nucleotide sequence: TGTGCCAGCACCCAGGATTTGACTGGGGAGCTGTTTTTT. Encoded protein: CASTQDLTGELFF. The whole variable domain, remainder taken from reference TRBV9 and TRBJ2-2, is DSGVTQTPKHLITATGQRVTLRCSPRSGDLSVYWYQQSLDQGLQFLIQYYNGEERAKGNILERFSAQQFPDLHSELNLSSLELGDSALYFCASTQDLTGELFFGEGSRLTVL.

This clonotype occurred a few times. The gene calls are TRBV10-3 and TRBJ2-7; 11 bases are shared with TRBD1. The CDR3 totals 14 residues. Trimming removed 10 bases from V and 7 bases from J; junction bases left unmatched: 12. Germline V gives CDR1 ENHRY, CDR2 SYGVKD. CDR3 loop: CATEGTGGPGEQYF. CDR3 nucleotide sequence: TGTGCCACCGAAGGGACAGGGGGACCAGGGGAGCAGTACTTC.

In its sample, this clonotype was seen a few times. A junction end diverges from the germline sequence, so it may reflect a read error. The chain links TRBV7-7 to TRBJ2-5; 11 bases map to TRBD1. Germline V gene sequence: CDR1 SSHAT, CDR2 FNYEAQ (reference sequence). The CDR3 is 16 residues long. CDR3 DNA sequence: TGTGCTAGCAGCTTAGCAGGACAGGGGGCCGGAGAGACCCAGTACTTC. This translates into CASSLAGQGAGETQYF.

The CDR3 region has the DNA TGTGCCAGCAGCACTTTACTAGCGGGGGGCACAGATACGCAGTATTTT. Translating gives CASSTLLAGGTDTQYF. The V gene is TRBV5-6, the J gene TRBJ2-3; 11 positions agree with TRBD2. This CDR3 contains 16 residues. CDR1 is SGHDT, CDR2 YYEEEE, per germline. V was pared by 4 bases and J by 1 base, with 5 bases of the junction left unmatched.

The chain joins TRBV5-4 to TRBJ2-1, with 8 bases identical to TRBD2. Germline CDR1 reads SGHNT; CDR2 reads YYREEE (reference sequence). J gave up 6 bases and V 7 bases, and 3 bases lay outside the gene matches. The CDR3 spans 12 residues. The CDR3 nucleotides read TGTGCCAGCGATGCGGGGGGCAATGAGCAGTTCTTC. Protein product: CASDAGGNEQFF.

The chain employs TRBV28 and TRBJ1-2; perhaps TRBD1 as D (6 bases). This CDR3 is built from 14 residues. With 7 bases removed from V and 1 base from J, the gap between germline ends came to 13 bases. Germline lookup yields CDR1 MDHEN and CDR2 SYDVKM. The CDR3 bases are TGTGCCAGCAACACCGGGACACTTAACTATGGCTACACCTTC. Translated: CASNTGTLNYGYTF.

This clonotype was seen only a few times. The rearrangement links TRBV15 to TRBJ2-7, with no clear D. The CDR3 runs to 13 residues. Looked up from germline, CDR1 is LNHNV and CDR2 is YYDKDF (reference sequence). Trimming shortened V by 0 bases and J by 2 bases, and 5 bases separated the two germline ends. CDR3 coding DNA: TGTGCCACCAGCAGAGACAAGCCCTACGAGCAGTACTTC. It encodes CATSRDKPYEQYF.

The sample holds a few counts of this clonotype. The V call is TRBV20-1, the J call TRBJ1-2, with D perhaps matching TRBD1 (6 bases). The CDR3 sequence is 16 residues long. With 5 bases removed from V and 8 bases from J, the gap between germline ends came to 27 bases. Germline loops: CDR1 DFQATT, CDR2 SNEGSKA (reference sequence). DNA for the CDR3: TGCAGTGCTCCCCTTCCCACAGGGCTACAGGACGAAGGCTACACCTTC. It is translated as CSAPLPTGLQDEGYTF.

This clonotype was observed a handful of times. The CDR3: CASSAGLAYEQYF. DNA for the CDR3: TGCGCCAGCAGCGCCGGACTAGCTTACGAGCAGTACTTC. The chain is built from TRBV4-3 and TRBJ2-7, with 8 bases identical to TRBD2. Germline CDR1 LGHNA, CDR2 YSLEER. V lost 5 bases, J lost 4 bases, and 4 bases stayed unmatched. The CDR3 has 13 residues.

This rearrangement joins TRBV5-5 to TRBJ2-1; D remains unclear. V lost 0 bases to trimming and J lost 3 bases, with 7 bases between them. CDR1 and CDR2 (germline): SGHKS, YYEKEE (reference sequence). The CDR3 contains 14 residues. CDR3 DNA sequence: TGTGCCAGCAGCTTGGTCAAAATCTACAATGAGCAGTTCTTC. It specifies CASSLVKIYNEQFF.

The chain couples TRBV27 to TRBJ2-2; 8 nucleotides align to TRBD2. CDR3 length: 16 amino acids. V lost 7 bases and J lost 3; bases outside the gene matches: 10. The germline gives CDR1 MNHEY, CDR2 SMNVEV (reference sequence). CDR3 loop: CASTFLRGAYTGELFF. The CDR3 DNA reads as TGTGCCAGCACTTTTTTGCGGGGGGCCTACACCGGGGAGCTGTTTTTT.

This clonotype was detected only a few times. This chain links TRBV18 with TRBJ2-5; D possibly uses TRBD1 or TRBD2 (7 bases each). The CDR3 has 12 amino acids. V shed 3 bases and J shed 10 bases, with 12 bases lying between them. CDR1 is KGHSH, CDR2 LQKENI, per germline. The CDR3 DNA is TGTGCCAGCTCACCGCAGGGGGGGATCCAGTACTTC. Protein: CASSPQGGIQYF.